One T cell receptor beta chain is described in this entry. What it recognizes is unknown. These data originate in a study of shared clonotypes between healthy human individuals. Running of the assay took place at deep level. The input for sorted-subset replicate PCRs was about 0.2 ug DNA, tens of thousands of T cell genomes. Sequencing was performed with immunoSEQ multiplex PCR; in TCRdb, only in-frame clones are kept and a portion is missing. The table has under 750,000 clones, over 60% seen once. Study results and limitations: On the whole, naive subsets had larger estimated richness than memory subsets had. Owing to a small donor count, the genetic and exposure-history diversity represented was limited.

Sequencing was carried out using memory CD4+ T cells sorted from blood. The subset is: CD45RA-negative fraction. This receptor was identified in a woman in her 30s in good health.

CDR3 nucleotides: TGCGCCAGCAGCCCACAGGGACTCCCCGAAGGAAAACTGTTTTTT. It encodes CASSPQGLPEGKLFF. This sequence joins TRBV5-1 and TRBJ1-4; D perhaps matches TRBD1 (6 bases). The germline CDR1 and CDR2 sequences are SGHRS and YFSETQ. The CDR3 extends over 15 amino acids. Trimming cost V 4 bases and J 10 bases, with 20 bases left between them.